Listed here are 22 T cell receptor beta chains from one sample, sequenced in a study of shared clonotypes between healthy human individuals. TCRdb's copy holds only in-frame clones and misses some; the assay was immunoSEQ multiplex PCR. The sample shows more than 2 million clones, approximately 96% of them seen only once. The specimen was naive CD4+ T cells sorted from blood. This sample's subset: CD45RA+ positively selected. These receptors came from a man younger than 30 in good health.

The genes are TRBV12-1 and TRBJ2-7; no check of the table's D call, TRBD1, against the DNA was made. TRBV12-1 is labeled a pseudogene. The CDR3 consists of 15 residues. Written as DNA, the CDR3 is TGTGCCAGCAGCTTAACCGGGACAGGGACCTACGAGCAGTACTTC. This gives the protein CASSLTGTGTYEQYF.

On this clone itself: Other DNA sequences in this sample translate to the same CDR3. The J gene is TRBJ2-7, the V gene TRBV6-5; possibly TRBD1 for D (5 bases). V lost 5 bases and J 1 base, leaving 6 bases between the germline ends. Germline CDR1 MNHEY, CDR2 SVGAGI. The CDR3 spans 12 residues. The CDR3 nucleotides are TGTGCCAGCAGTCGGACATCCTACGAGCAGTACTTC. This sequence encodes CASSRTSYEQYF.

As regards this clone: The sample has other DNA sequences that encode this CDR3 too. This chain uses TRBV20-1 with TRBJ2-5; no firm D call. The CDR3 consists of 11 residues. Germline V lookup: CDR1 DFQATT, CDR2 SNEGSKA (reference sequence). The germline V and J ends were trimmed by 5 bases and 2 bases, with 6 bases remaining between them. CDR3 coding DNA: TGCAGTGCTCGGGCTCAAGAGACCCAGTACTTC. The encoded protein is CSARAQETQYF.

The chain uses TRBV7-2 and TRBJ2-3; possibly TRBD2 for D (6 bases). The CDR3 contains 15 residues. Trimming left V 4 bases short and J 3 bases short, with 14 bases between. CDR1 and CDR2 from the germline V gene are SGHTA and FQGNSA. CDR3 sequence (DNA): TGTGCCAGCAGCTCCGAAGCGGGTGGGACAGATACGCAGTATTTT. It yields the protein CASSSEAGGTDTQYF. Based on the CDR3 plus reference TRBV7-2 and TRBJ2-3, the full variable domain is GAGVSQSPSNKVTEKGKDVELRCDPISGHTALYWYRQSLGQGLEFLIYFQGNSAPDKSGLPSDRFSAERTGGSVSTLTIQRTQQEDSAVYLCASSSEAGGTDTQYFGPGTRLTVL.

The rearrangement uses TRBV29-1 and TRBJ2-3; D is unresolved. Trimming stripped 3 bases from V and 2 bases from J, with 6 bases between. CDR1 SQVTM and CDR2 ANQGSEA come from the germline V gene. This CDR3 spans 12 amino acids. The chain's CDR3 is CSVDGITDTQYF. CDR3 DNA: TGCAGCGTTGACGGCATCACAGATACGCAGTATTTT.

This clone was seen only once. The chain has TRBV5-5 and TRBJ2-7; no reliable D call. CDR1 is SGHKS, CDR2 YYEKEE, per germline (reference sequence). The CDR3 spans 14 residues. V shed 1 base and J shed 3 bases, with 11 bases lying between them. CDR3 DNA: TGTGCCAGCAGCTTGATGATAGGGTTCTACGAGCAGTACTTC. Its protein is CASSLMIGFYEQYF.

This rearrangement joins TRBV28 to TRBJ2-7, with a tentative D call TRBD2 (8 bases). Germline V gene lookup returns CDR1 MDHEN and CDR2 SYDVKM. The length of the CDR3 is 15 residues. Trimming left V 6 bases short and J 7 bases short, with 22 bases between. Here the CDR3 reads CASSLGTRGHGEQYF. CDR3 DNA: TGTGCCAGCAGCCTTGGGACTAGGGGGCACGGGGAGCAGTACTTC.

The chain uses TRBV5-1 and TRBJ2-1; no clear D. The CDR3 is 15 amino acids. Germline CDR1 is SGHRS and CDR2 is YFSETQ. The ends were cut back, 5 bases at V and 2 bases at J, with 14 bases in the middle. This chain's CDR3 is CASSHDGDPYNEQFF. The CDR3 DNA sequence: TGCGCCAGCAGTCATGACGGTGACCCCTACAATGAGCAGTTCTTC.

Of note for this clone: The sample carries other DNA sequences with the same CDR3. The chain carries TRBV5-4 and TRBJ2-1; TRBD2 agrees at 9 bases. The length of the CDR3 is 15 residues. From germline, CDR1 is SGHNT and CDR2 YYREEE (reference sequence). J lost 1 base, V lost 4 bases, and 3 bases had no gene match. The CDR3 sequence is CASSPTSGSYNEQFF. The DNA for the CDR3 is TGTGCCAGCAGCCCGACTAGCGGATCCTACAATGAGCAGTTCTTC.

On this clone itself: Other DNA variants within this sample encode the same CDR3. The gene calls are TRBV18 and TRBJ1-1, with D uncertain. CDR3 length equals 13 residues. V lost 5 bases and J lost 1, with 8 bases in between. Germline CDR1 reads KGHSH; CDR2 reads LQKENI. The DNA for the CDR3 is TGTGCCAGCTCAAGGTCCGGGAACACTGAAGCTTTCTTT. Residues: CASSRSGNTEAFF.

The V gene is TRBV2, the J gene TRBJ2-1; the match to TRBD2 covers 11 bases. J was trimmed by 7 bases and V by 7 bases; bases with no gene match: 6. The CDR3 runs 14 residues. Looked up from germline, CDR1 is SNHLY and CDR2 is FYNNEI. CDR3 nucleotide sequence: TGTGCCAGCAAACCGGGACTAGCGGCTAATGAGCAGTTCTTC. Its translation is CASKPGLAANEQFF.

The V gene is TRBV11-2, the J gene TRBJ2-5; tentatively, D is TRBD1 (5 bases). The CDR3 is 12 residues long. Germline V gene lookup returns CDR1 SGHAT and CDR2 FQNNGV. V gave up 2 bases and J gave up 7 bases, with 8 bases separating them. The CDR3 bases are TGTGCCAGCAGCTTACAGGGTCCGACCCAGTACTTC. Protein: CASSLQGPTQYF.

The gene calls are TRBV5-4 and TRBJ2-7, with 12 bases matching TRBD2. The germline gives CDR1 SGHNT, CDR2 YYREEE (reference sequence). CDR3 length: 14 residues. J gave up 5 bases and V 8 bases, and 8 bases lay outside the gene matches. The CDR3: CASQLAGGSHEQYF. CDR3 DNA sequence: TGTGCCAGTCAACTAGCGGGAGGTTCCCACGAGCAGTACTTC.

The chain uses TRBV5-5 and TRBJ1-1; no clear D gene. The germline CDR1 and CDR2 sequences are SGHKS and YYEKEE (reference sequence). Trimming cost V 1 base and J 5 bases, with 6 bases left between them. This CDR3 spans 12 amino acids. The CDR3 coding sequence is TGTGCCAGCAGCTTGTATGGGACTGAAGCTTTCTTT. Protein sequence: CASSLYGTEAFF.

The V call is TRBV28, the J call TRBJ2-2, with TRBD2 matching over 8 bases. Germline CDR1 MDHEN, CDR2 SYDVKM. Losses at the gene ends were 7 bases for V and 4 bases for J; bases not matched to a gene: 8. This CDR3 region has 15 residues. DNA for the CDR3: TGTGCCAGCACCGGGGGGGGCCAGGGCACCGGGGAGCTGTTTTTT. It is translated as CASTGGGQGTGELFF.

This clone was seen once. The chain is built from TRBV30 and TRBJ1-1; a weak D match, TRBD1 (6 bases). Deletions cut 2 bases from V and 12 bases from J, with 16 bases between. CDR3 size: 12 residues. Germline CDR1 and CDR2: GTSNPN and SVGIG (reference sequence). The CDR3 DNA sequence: TGTGCCTGGAGTCCCCCAACAGGGCCGACTTTCTTT. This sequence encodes CAWSPPTGPTFF.

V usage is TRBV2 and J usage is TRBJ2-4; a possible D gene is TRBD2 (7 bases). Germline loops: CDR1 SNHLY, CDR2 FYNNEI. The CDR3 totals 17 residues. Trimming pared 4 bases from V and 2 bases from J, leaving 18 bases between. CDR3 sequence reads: CASSGEGSGATKNIQYF. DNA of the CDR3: TGTGCCAGCAGTGGGGAGGGCTCAGGGGCTACCAAAAACATTCAGTACTTC.

The CDR3 loop reads CASSPLREDTYEQYF. The CDR3 DNA reads as TGTGCCAGCTCACCGCTGCGGGAGGACACCTACGAGCAGTACTTC. The chain recombines TRBV18 with TRBJ2-7; 8 bases align to TRBD2. Germline V gene lookup returns CDR1 KGHSH and CDR2 LQKENI. Trimming removed 3 bases from V and 2 bases from J; junction bases left unmatched: 6. The CDR3 runs 15 residues.

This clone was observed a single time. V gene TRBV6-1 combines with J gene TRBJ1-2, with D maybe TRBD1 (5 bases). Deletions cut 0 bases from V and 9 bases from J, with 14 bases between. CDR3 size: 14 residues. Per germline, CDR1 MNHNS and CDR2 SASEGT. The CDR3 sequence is CASSEAAGPHSYTF. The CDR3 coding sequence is TGTGCCAGCAGTGAAGCCGCAGGGCCCCACAGCTACACCTTC.

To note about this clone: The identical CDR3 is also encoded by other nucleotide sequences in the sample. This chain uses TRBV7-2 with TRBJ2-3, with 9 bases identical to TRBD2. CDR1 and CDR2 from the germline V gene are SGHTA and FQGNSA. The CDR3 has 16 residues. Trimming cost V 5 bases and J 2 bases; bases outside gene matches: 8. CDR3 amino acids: CASSLNSGSFTDTQYF. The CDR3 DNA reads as TGTGCCAGCAGCCTAAATAGCGGGAGTTTCACAGATACGCAGTATTTT.

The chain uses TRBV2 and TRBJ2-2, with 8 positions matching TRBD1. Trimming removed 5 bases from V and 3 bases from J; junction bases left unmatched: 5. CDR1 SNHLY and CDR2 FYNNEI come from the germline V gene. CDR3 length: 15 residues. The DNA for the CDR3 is TGTGCCAGCAGTTGGACAGGGATGGACACCGGGGAGCTGTTTTTT. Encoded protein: CASSWTGMDTGELFF.

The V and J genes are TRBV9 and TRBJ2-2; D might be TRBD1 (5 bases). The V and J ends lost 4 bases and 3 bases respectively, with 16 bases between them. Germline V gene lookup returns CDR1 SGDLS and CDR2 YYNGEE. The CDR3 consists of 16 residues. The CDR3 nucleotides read TGTGCCAGCAGCCCCCCCGGCAGGGTGGACACCGGGGAGCTGTTTTTT. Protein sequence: CASSPPGRVDTGELFF.